This note documents a single T cell receptor (beta chain) sequence. Its antigen is as yet unknown. The sample comes from a study of CD8 T cells in Susac syndrome. Study-wide results and limits: The study's TCR sequencing and HLA analysis covered a relatively small number of individuals, and the study acknowledged this.

Per germline, CDR1 LGHNA and CDR2 YNFKEQ. This CDR3 spans 16 amino acids. V shed 1 base and J shed 3 bases, with 15 bases lying between them. The RNA, about 0.5 to 1 ug, was put through reverse transcription using random hexamers. By means of immunoSEQ multiplex PCR, TCR beta CDR3 spanning 54 Vbeta and 13 Jbeta underwent amplification. TCRdb reprocessed the immunoSEQ multiplex PCR reads via MiXCR and lists one record per CDR3 protein. The sample comprises more than 150,000 distinct CDR3 sequences, 95% of which are singletons, and 0.15% to 0.2% rests with the top ten. The authors sequenced TCR beta from blood CD8+ and CD4+ T cells.

Sequenced sample: CD8+ T cells from PBMCs. The sequence was obtained from a human donor with Susac syndrome. The rearrangement links TRBV4-2 to TRBJ2-5, with D unclear. The CDR3 sequence is CASSQVALGQEETQYF. The DNA of the CDR3 is TGTGCCAGCAGCCAAGTCGCTCTCGGTCAAGAAGAGACCCAGTACTTC.